These T cell receptor beta chains were read from a single sample in a study of blood T cells in healthy people across ages. MiXCR, run by TCRdb on the 5' RACE reads, gives a single entry per CDR3 protein. The sample records over a million distinct CDR3 sequences, around 45% being singletons. The sequenced sample was blood. The receptors here all came from a woman aged 55-69 years in good health. CDR3s include the opening cysteine and the closing phenylalanine or tryptophan. D genes are given only for firm matches. Size is omitted from some rows. Given values are once, few, many or a class for expanded clones.

abundance	v_gene	d_gene	j_gene	len	CDR3nt	CDR3aa
-	TRBV6-1	TRBD2	TRBJ2-5	14	TGTGCCACTACAGCGGGAGGAACCCAAGAGACCCAGTACTTC	CATTAGGTQETQYF
-	TRBV5-1	-	TRBJ2-2	14	TGCGCCAGCGAGAGGGCGGGCTCCACCGGGGAGCTGTTTTTT	CASERAGSTGELFF
-	TRBV4-2	-	TRBJ2-4	13	TGTGCCAGCAGCCAAGGGCTCGGGGAGCTGCAGTACTTC	CASSQGLGELQYF
few	TRBV14	-	TRBJ2-7	13	TGTGCCAGCAGCCAAGTTGGCCCCTACGAGCAGTACTTC	CASSQVGPYEQYF
-	TRBV11-2	-	TRBJ2-7	17	TGTGCCAGCAGCTTAGTAGGGGGAGGACTAGGATCATGGGAGCAGTACTTC	CASSLVGGGLGSWEQYF
few	TRBV7-3	TRBD2	TRBJ2-3	15	TGTGCCAGCAGCTTAACAGCGGGAGTGGCAGATACGCAGTATTTT	CASSLTAGVADTQYF
once	TRBV20-1	-	TRBJ1-5	13	TGCAGTGCTAGGAAGGCGCCATATCAGCCCCAGCATTTT	CSARKAPYQPQHF
few	TRBV27	TRBD1	TRBJ1-2	15	TGTGCCAGCAGTTTGGGGACAGGGTTGAACTATGGCTACACCTTC	CASSLGTGLNYGYTF
-	TRBV14	-	TRBJ2-7	15	TGTGCCAGCAGCCAAGCTTGGCAGGCTAGCTACGAGCAGTACTTC	CASSQAWQASYEQYF
-	TRBV2	-	TRBJ2-4	17	TGTGCCAGCAGTGAACCCCTCCGACAATTACCCAAAAACATTCAGTACTTC	CASSEPLRQLPKNIQYF
few	TRBV24-1	TRBD2	TRBJ2-1	13	TGTGCCACCAGTGACCGGGTTGGGACTAGCTTGTTCTTC	CATSDRVGTSLFF
few	TRBV7-9	-	TRBJ2-7	14	TGTGCCAGCAGCTTAGCCGGCCAGGGGCACGAGCAGTACTTC	CASSLAGQGHEQYF
many	TRBV27	-	TRBJ2-7	15	TGTGCCAGCAGTTTAGTGAGCGGGTCGGGGTACGAGCAGTACTTC	CASSLVSGSGYEQYF
-	TRBV19	-	TRBJ1-5	14	TGTGCCAGTAGTATGGGTCCGGAGGCTCAGCCCCAGCATTTT	CASSMGPEAQPQHF
few	TRBV6-6	TRBD2	TRBJ2-3	16	TGTGCCAGCAGTTACAAGCGAGCGGGATCTACAGATACGCAGTATTTT	CASSYKRAGSTDTQYF
few	TRBV24-1	-	TRBJ1-2	17	TGTGCCACCAGTGGGAGTCGGCAGCCCCATGAAAGATCTGGCTACACCTTC	CATSGSRQPHERSGYTF
-	TRBV30	-	TRBJ1-2	14	TGTGCCTGGAGTGTGGGGAGGACGAACTATGGCTACACCTTC	CAWSVGRTNYGYTF
-	TRBV6-6	-	TRBJ2-3	15	TGTGCCAGCAGTTACTCGCGAGCTAGCACAGATACGCAGTATTTT	CASSYSRASTDTQYF
-	TRBV5-1	-	TRBJ2-5	13	TGCGCCAGCAGCTTTGAGGGGGAAGAGACCCAGTACTTC	CASSFEGEETQYF
-	TRBV5-1	TRBD2	TRBJ2-2	16	TGCGCCAGCAGCCAGGGACTAGCGGCCCTCGGAGGGGAGCTGTTTTTT	CASSQGLAALGGELFF
-	TRBV20-1	-	TRBJ2-1	14	TGCAGTGCTTCAGGGTTCCTCTCCTACAATGAGCAGTTCTTC	CSASGFLSYNEQFF
-	TRBV9	-	TRBJ1-2	15	TGTGCCAGCAGCGTCTCGCATTCGGCTCACTATGGCTACACCTTC	CASSVSHSAHYGYTF
-	TRBV5-6	TRBD1	TRBJ2-5	16	TGTGCCAGCAGCGGAGGGACAGGGGTACTCTACAATGAGCAGTACTTC	CASSGGTGVLYNEQYF
-	TRBV28	-	TRBJ2-7	15	TGTGCCAGCAGTCCACAGGGCCTAAGGGCCTACGAGCAGTACTTC	CASSPQGLRAYEQYF
few	TRBV6-1	TRBD1	TRBJ1-2	12	TGTGCCATCCAACAGGGGAACTATGGCTACACCTTC	CAIQQGNYGYTF
few	TRBV12-3/TRBV12-4	-	TRBJ2-1	13	TGTGCCAGCAGTTTCTATCCGTACAATGAGCAGTTCTTC	CASSFYPYNEQFF